This TCR beta chain was sequenced during a study of beta chain features in type 1 diabetes. Isolated RNA was reverse transcribed in full, so expressed TCRB transcripts were sequenced. Profiling relied on immunoSEQ multiplex PCR, and the TCRdb table lists in-frame clones only, not all of them. The data contain roughly 330,000 clones, roughly 9.6% of them singletons. Study-wide results and caveats: The study left unresolved whether HLA type influences TCRB rearrangement.

A note on this clone: Its target is unknown.

Trimming at V came to 2 bases and at J to 4 bases, leaving 6 bases not matched to a gene. The CDR3 has 15 residues. CDR1 SGHTA and CDR2 FQGNSA come from the germline V gene. Sequenced: naive CD4+ T cells from blood. The chain is built from TRBV7-2 and TRBJ2-3, with 7 bases aligning to TRBD1. This clonotype originated in a woman under 40 in good health. The DNA for the CDR3 is TGTGCCAGCAGCTTAAATGGGCAGGGGGCAGATACGCAGTATTTT. Residues: CASSLNGQGADTQYF. The full variable domain, completed using reference TRBV7-2 and TRBJ2-3, is GAGVSQSPSNKVTEKGKDVELRCDPISGHTALYWYRQSLGQGLEFLIYFQGNSAPDKSGLPSDRFSAERTGGSVSTLTIQRTQQEDSAVYLCASSLNGQGADTQYFGPGTRLTVL.